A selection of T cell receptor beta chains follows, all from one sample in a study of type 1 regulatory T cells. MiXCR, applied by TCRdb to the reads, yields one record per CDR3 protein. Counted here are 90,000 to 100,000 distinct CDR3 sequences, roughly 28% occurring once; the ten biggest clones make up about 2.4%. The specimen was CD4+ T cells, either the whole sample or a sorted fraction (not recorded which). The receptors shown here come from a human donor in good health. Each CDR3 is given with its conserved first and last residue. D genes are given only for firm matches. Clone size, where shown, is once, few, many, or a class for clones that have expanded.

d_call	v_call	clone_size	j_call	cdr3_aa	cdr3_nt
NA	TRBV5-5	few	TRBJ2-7	CASSLVQSRSEQYF	TGTGCCAGCAGCTTGGTCCAGAGTAGGTCCGAGCAGTACTTC
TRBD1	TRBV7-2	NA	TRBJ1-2	CASTLGQNYGYTF	TGTGCCAGCACCCTGGGACAGAACTATGGCTACACCTTC
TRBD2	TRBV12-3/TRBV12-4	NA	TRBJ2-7	CASSLVSGSLQQYF	TGTGCCAGCAGTTTAGTTAGCGGGAGTCTCCAGCAGTACTTC
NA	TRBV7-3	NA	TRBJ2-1	CASSFTTYNEQFF	TGTGCCAGCAGCTTCACGACCTACAATGAGCAGTTCTTC
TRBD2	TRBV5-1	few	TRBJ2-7	CASSREGRDTYEQYF	TGCGCCAGCAGCAGGGAGGGGCGAGATACCTACGAGCAGTACTTC
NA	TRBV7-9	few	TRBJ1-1	CASTVRGAGEAFF	TGTGCCAGCACCGTCAGAGGGGCCGGTGAAGCTTTCTTT
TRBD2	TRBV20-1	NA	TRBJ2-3	CSARGGSSPGTDTQYF	TGCAGTGCTAGGGGGGGGTCCAGCCCTGGGACAGATACGCAGTATTTT
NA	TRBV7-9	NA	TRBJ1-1	CASSRSDMNTEAFF	TGTGCCAGCAGCCGTAGTGACATGAACACTGAAGCTTTCTTT
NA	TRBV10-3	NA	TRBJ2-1	CVISDRGRDNEQFF	TGTGTCATCAGTGACCGGGGCAGGGATAATGAGCAGTTCTTC
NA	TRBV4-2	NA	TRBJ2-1	CASSQDGTGTFNEQFF	TGTGCCAGCAGCCAAGATGGGACCGGGACTTTCAATGAGCAGTTCTTC
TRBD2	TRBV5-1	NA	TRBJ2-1	CASSLYGTSGVYNEQFF	TGCGCCAGCAGCTTGTACGGGACTAGCGGAGTCTACAATGAGCAGTTCTTC
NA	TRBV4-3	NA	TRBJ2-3	CSSSQSTDTQYF	TGCTCCAGCTCACAGTCCACAGATACGCAGTATTTT
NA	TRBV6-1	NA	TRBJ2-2	CATKRATNTGELFF	TGTGCCACCAAGAGGGCAACGAACACCGGGGAGCTGTTTTTT
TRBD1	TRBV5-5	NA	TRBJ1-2	CASSLSEGANGYTF	TGTGCCAGCAGCTTGAGTGAGGGGGCGAATGGCTACACCTTC
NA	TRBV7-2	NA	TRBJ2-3	CASSLAVRDTQYF	TGTGCCAGCAGCTTAGCTGTCAGAGATACGCAGTATTTT
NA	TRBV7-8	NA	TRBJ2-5	CASSLPPGQTQYF	TGTGCCAGCAGCCTGCCTCCAGGGCAGACCCAGTACTTC
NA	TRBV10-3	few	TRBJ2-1	CAISESYEQFF	TGTGCCATCAGTGAGTCGTATGAGCAGTTCTTC
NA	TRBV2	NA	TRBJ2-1	CASSTAIGQFF	TGTGCCAGCAGCACGGCCATCGGGCAGTTCTTC
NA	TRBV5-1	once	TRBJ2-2	CASSLVRRREYDTGELFF	TGCGCCAGCAGCTTGGTGAGGCGACGGGAGTATGACACCGGGGAGCTGTTTTTT
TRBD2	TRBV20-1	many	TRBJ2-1	CSAHGLAGYNEQFF	TGCAGTGCTCACGGACTAGCGGGATACAATGAGCAGTTCTTC
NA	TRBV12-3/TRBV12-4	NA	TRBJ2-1	CASSPGPPLYNEQFF	TGTGCCAGCAGTCCGGGTCCCCCCCTCTACAATGAGCAGTTCTTC
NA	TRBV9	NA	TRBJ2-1	CASSESSYNEQFF	TGTGCCAGCAGCGAGAGCTCCTACAATGAGCAGTTCTTC
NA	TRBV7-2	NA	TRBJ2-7	CATDGGSYEQYF	TGTGCCACCGATGGGGGCTCCTACGAGCAGTACTTC
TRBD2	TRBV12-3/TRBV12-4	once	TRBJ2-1	CASSPLAAKPYNEQFF	TGTGCCAGCAGTCCACTAGCGGCTAAACCTTACAATGAGCAGTTCTTC
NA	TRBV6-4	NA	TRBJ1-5	CASSLARANYCNQPQHF	TGTGCCAGCAGCCTGGCGCGGGCCAACTATTGCAATCAGCCCCAGCATTTT
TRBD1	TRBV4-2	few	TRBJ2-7	CASSQEVGTGQRLSYEQYF	TGTGCCAGCAGCCAGGAGGTCGGGACAGGGCAGCGCCTTTCCTACGAGCAGTACTTC
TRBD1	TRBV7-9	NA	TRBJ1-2	CASSFLDRGDGYTF	TGTGCCAGCAGCTTTTTGGACAGGGGGGACGGCTACACCTTC
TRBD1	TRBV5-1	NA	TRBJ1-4	CASSFGTVEEKLFF	TGCGCCAGCAGCTTCGGGACAGTAGAAGAAAAACTGTTTTTT
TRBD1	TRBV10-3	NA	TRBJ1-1	CAISQSGQGRGNEAFF	TGTGCCATCAGTCAGTCCGGACAGGGAAGGGGGAATGAAGCTTTCTTT
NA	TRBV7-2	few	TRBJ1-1	CASSLAHGEVLNTEAFF	TGTGCCAGCAGCTTAGCGCACGGGGAGGTCTTGAACACTGAAGCTTTCTTT
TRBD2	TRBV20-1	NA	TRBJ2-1	CSASTPGLASNEQFF	TGCAGTGCTAGCACCCCGGGACTAGCGTCAAATGAGCAGTTCTTC
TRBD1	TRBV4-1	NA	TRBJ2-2	CASSQGQGGNTGELFF	TGCGCCAGCAGCCAAGGACAGGGGGGGAACACCGGGGAGCTGTTTTTT
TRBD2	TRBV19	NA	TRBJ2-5	CASSEREGFFRRQETQYF	TGTGCCAGTAGCGAGCGGGAGGGCTTCTTCCGTAGGCAAGAGACCCAGTACTTC